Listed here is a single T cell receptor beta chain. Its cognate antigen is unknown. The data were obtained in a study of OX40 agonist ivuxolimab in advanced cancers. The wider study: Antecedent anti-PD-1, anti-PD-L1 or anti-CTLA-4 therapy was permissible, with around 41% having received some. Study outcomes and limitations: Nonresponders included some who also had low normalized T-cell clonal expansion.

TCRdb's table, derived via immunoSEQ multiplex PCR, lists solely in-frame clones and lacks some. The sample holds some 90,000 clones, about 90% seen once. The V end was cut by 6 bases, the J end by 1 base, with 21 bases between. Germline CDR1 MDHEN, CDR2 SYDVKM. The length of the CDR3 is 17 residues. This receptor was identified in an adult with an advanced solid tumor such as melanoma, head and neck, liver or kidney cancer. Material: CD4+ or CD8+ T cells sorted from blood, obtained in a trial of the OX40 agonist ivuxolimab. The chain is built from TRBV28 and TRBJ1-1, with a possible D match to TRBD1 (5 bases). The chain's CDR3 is CASSSPFRPGGNTEAFF. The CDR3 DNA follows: TGTGCCAGCAGCAGCCCTTTCCGTCCCGGGGGGAACACTGAAGCTTTCTTT.